The 26 T cell receptor beta chains presented below share a single source sample, sequenced in a study of blood T cell repertoires in COVID-19 (dated by TCRdb to about 2020). Libraries were made using the immunoSEQ multiplex PCR assay. The immuneACCESS repertoire file appears here via TCRdb, limited to in-frame rearrangements. These files lack a portion of the clones; in checked studies, under half of the deficit traces to unresolved V genes, and the cause of the others is not known. This sample holds almost 200,000 clones; 89% were observed only once. Jointly, the top ten make up over 7% of the sample. The sequenced material came from PBMCs or T cells enriched from blood (not recorded which). Receptors originate from a woman in her late teens or twenties who had recovered from COVID-19.

The chain employs TRBV4-1 and TRBJ1-1; D is unresolved. CDR1 is MGHRA, CDR2 YSYEKL, per germline. The CDR3 is 15 residues long. Trimming cost V 2 bases and J 1 base, with 11 bases left between them. CDR3 residues: CASSQKPEGNTEAFF. The CDR3 region has the DNA TGCGCCAGCAGCCAAAAACCGGAGGGGAACACTGAAGCTTTCTTT.

The V and J genes are TRBV27 and TRBJ2-7; 8 bases agree with TRBD2. The CDR3 extends over 14 amino acids. Per the germline V gene, CDR1 is MNHEY and CDR2 is SMNVEV (reference sequence). The trim removed 3 bases at V and 7 bases at J, leaving 8 bases unmatched. CDR3 in amino acids: CASSFAGGQGEQYF. The CDR3 bases are TGTGCCAGCAGTTTCGCGGGGGGCCAAGGGGAGCAGTACTTC.

The chain has TRBV5-1 and TRBJ1-3, with 11 positions matching TRBD1. The CDR3 is made up of 17 amino acids. Germline V CDR1 and CDR2: SGHRS, YFSETQ. With 0 bases clipped from V and 4 bases from J, the junction kept 6 bases outside the gene matches. CDR3 loop: CASSLGTGGKGGNTIYF. In DNA form, the CDR3 reads TGCGCCAGCAGCTTGGGGACAGGGGGCAAAGGAGGAAACACCATATATTTT.

This clone was detected only once. The J gene is TRBJ1-4, the V gene TRBV12-3 or TRBV12-4, with 7 positions matching TRBD1. The length of the CDR3 is 13 residues. The ends lost 5 bases at V and 7 bases at J; junction bases unmatched: 4. CDR3 nucleotides: TGTGCCAGCAGTCCTGGACAGGTTGAAAAACTGTTTTTT. This codes for CASSPGQVEKLFF.

V usage is TRBV29-1 and J usage is TRBJ1-1; 7 bases match TRBD1. The germline CDR1 and CDR2 sequences are SQVTM and ANQGSEA. Losses at the gene ends were 4 bases for V and 4 bases for J; bases not matched to a gene: 6. There are 13 residues in the CDR3. As DNA, the CDR3 is TGCAGCGTTGGAGCAGGGGGTATCACTGAAGCTTTCTTT. Protein: CSVGAGGITEAFF.

The chain uses TRBV19 and TRBJ2-2; 7 bases are a match to TRBD1. V trimming: 6 bases; J trimming: 6 bases; junction bases outside the gene matches: 7. CDR1 and CDR2 from the germline V gene are LNHDA and SQIVND (reference sequence). The CDR3 length is 14 residues. CDR3 sequence: CASRNRGGAGELFF. The CDR3 DNA reads as TGTGCCAGTAGGAACAGGGGTGGGGCCGGGGAGCTGTTTTTT.

The V call is TRBV19, the J call TRBJ1-5, with 7 bases that match TRBD1. This CDR3 has 14 residues. From germline, CDR1 is LNHDA and CDR2 SQIVND (reference sequence). V lost 5 bases and J lost 2; bases outside the gene matches: 3. CDR3 bases: TGTGCCAGTAGTTTCACAGGGGGCAATCAGCCCCAGCATTTT. Encoded protein: CASSFTGGNQPQHF.

V and J are TRBV19 and TRBJ2-1; 8 bases line up with TRBD2. This CDR3 region has 16 residues. CDR1 LNHDA and CDR2 SQIVND come from the germline V gene (reference sequence). Unmatched junction bases numbered 10, after V lost 2 bases and J lost 7 bases. This CDR3 reads CASSIRKRGLRNEQFF. Written as DNA, the CDR3 is TGTGCCAGTAGTATACGAAAGCGGGGGCTGAGGAATGAGCAGTTCTTC.

This clone was counted between two and nine times. The V and J genes are TRBV27 and TRBJ2-2; 9 nucleotides line up with TRBD2. The CDR3 runs 15 residues. CDR1 and CDR2 from the germline V gene are MNHEY and SMNVEV (reference sequence). V shed 4 bases and J 6 bases; nucleotides not matched to a gene: 6. The CDR3 spells CASSSAGGRSGELFF. In DNA form, the CDR3 reads TGTGCCAGCAGTTCGGCGGGGGGGCGGTCCGGGGAGCTGTTTTTT.

The chain combines TRBV12-5 with TRBJ2-5; tentative D call: TRBD2 (6 bases). This CDR3 has 14 amino acids. With 5 bases removed from V and 3 bases from J, the gap between germline ends came to 13 bases. The germline CDR1 and CDR2 sequences are LGHNT and FRNRAP. The chain's CDR3 is CASGTGAGKETQYF. In nucleotides, the CDR3 is TGTGCTAGTGGTACGGGCGCGGGAAAAGAGACCCAGTACTTC.

This chain links TRBV12-3 or TRBV12-4 with TRBJ2-1; no definite D call. This CDR3 has 12 amino acids. V was cut by 7 bases and J by 7 bases, with 11 bases left in between. The CDR3 reads CASTPFTNEQFF. The CDR3 DNA is TGTGCCAGCACCCCCTTTACAAATGAGCAGTTCTTC.

This chain links TRBV6-5 with TRBJ1-1; D uncertain. This CDR3 comprises 14 residues. V lost 0 bases, J lost 1 base, and 6 bases lay in between. CDR1 MNHEY and CDR2 SVGAGI come from the germline V gene. This chain's CDR3 is CASSYSRENTEAFF. The CDR3 DNA is TGTGCCAGCAGTTACTCGCGGGAGAACACTGAAGCTTTCTTT.

The CDR3 sequence is CASSLQRQGNQPQHF. The CDR3 nucleotides read TGTGCCAGCAGCCTACAAAGACAAGGAAATCAGCCCCAGCATTTT. The chain uses TRBV4-2 and TRBJ1-5; D unclear. CDR1 LGHNA and CDR2 YNFKEQ come from the germline V gene. This CDR3 is 15 amino acids long. Trimming left V 4 bases short and J 4 bases short, with 14 bases between.

The rearrangement joins TRBV7-6 to TRBJ2-3, with D unclear. The germline V and J ends were trimmed by 5 bases and 6 bases, with 9 bases remaining between them. The germline V gene has CDR1 SGHVS and CDR2 FNYEAQ. The CDR3 is 12 residues long. The CDR3 DNA follows: TGTGCCAGCAGCCCGCCTGCGGATACGCAGTATTTT. This encodes CASSPPADTQYF.

This clone was recorded once. The chain carries TRBV2 and TRBJ2-7, with unresolved D. Trimming stripped 1 base from V and 2 bases from J, with 3 bases between. Germline lookup yields CDR1 SNHLY and CDR2 FYNNEI. The CDR3 runs 12 residues. The DNA of the CDR3 is TGTGCCAGCAGTGAAGATACCTACGAGCAGTACTTC. It encodes CASSEDTYEQYF.

The CDR3, as DNA: TGTGCCAGCAGCTCGGCAGGAGGAGGTGAAAAACTGTTTTTT. Amino acids: CASSSAGGGEKLFF. This sequence joins TRBV7-9 and TRBJ1-4; D unresolved. The CDR3 spans 14 residues. Germline V lookup: CDR1 SEHNR, CDR2 FQNEAQ (reference sequence). Trimming pared 4 bases from V and 7 bases from J, leaving 13 bases between.

This chain uses TRBV5-1 with TRBJ1-3; D is possibly TRBD1 (6 bases). The CDR3 consists of 15 residues. Germline assignment: CDR1 SGHRS and CDR2 YFSETQ. The ends were cut back, 3 bases at V and 0 bases at J, with 10 bases in the middle. The CDR3 DNA is TGCGCCAGCAGCTCACAGGGAAGCTCTGGAAACACCATATATTTT. It translates to CASSSQGSSGNTIYF. The variable domain in full, with the rest retrieved from reference TRBV5-1 and TRBJ1-3, is KAGVTQTPRYLIKTRGQQVTLSCSPISGHRSVSWYQQTPGQGLQFLFEYFSETQRNKGNFPGRFSGRQFSNSRSEMNVSTLELGDSALYLCASSSQGSSGNTIYFGEGSWLTVV.

The chain combines TRBV5-4 with TRBJ2-7; the D gene is possibly TRBD2 (6 bases). Trimming pared 2 bases from V and 0 bases from J, leaving 12 bases between. This CDR3 is built from 15 residues. Per the germline V gene, CDR1 is SGHNT and CDR2 is YYREEE (reference sequence). DNA of the CDR3: TGTGCCAGCAGCTTCGTCGGGGGTTACTCCTACGAGCAGTACTTC. It translates to CASSFVGGYSYEQYF.

CDR3 in amino acids: CASRGAQTNEQFF. CDR3 nucleotides: TGTGCCAGCAGAGGGGCCCAAACCAATGAGCAGTTCTTC. The rearrangement uses TRBV6-5 and TRBJ2-1; D is perhaps TRBD1 (5 bases). The CDR3 is made up of 13 amino acids. Trimming removed 6 bases from V and 6 bases from J, with 12 bases in between. Germline CDR1 is MNHEY and CDR2 is SVGAGI.

With regard to this clone: Other DNA sequences in this specimen translate into the identical CDR3. The chain recombines TRBV2 with TRBJ2-1; D call uncertain. Trimming shortened V by 0 bases and J by 7 bases, and 7 bases separated the two germline ends. CDR1 is SNHLY and CDR2 is FYNNEI in the germline V gene. CDR3 length: 13 amino acids. CDR3 nucleotides: TGTGCCAGCAGTGAAGCGCTTAGAAATGAGCAGTTCTTC. Residues: CASSEALRNEQFF.

This chain links TRBV15 with TRBJ2-7; 10 bases agree with TRBD1. CDR1 and CDR2 from the germline V gene are LNHNV and YYDKDF (reference sequence). Germline trimming cut 5 bases from V and 6 bases from J; bases unmatched to any gene: 13. The CDR3 extends over 16 amino acids. CDR3 region: CATSDLGTGELGEQYF. The CDR3 DNA reads TGTGCCACCAGCGACCTGGGGACAGGGGAGTTGGGCGAGCAGTACTTC.

In this sample, this clone turned up once. This sequence joins TRBV12-3 or TRBV12-4 and TRBJ2-5; 7 bases line up with TRBD1. The CDR3 is made up of 13 amino acids. Germline trimming cut 6 bases from V and 5 bases from J; bases unmatched to any gene: 6. The CDR3 is CASSTQGFETQYF. CDR3 nucleotides: TGTGCCAGCAGCACACAGGGGTTTGAGACCCAGTACTTC.

This chain uses TRBV5-1 with TRBJ1-1; D is uncertain. V lost 0 bases and J 1 base, leaving 7 bases between the germline ends. From germline, CDR1 is SGHRS and CDR2 YFSETQ. This CDR3 is built from 14 residues. Here the CDR3 DNA reads TGCGCCAGCAGCTTGGAAACAAGGAACACTGAAGCTTTCTTT. It encodes CASSLETRNTEAFF.

CDR3 bases: TGTGCCAGCAGCGTAGGAGGCGGGGGGGTGTCAGATACGCAGTATTTT. Translated, it gives CASSVGGGGVSDTQYF. The chain has TRBV9 and TRBJ2-3; 9 bases are a match to TRBD2. V lost 0 bases and J lost 4; bases outside the gene matches: 6. The V gene's germline CDR1 is SGDLS and CDR2 YYNGEE. The CDR3 runs to 16 residues.

This rearrangement joins TRBV6-1 to TRBJ2-5, with 9 bases lining up with TRBD1. The CDR3 covers 16 residues. Germline V gene sequence: CDR1 MNHNS, CDR2 SASEGT. V gave up 3 bases and J gave up 5 bases; unmatched junction bases: 10. The DNA for the CDR3 is TGTGCCAGCAGTGACCTCCCGGGACAGGGAGGGGAGACCCAGTACTTC. Translation: CASSDLPGQGGETQYF.

This clone was seen only once. The chain uses TRBV12-5 and TRBJ2-1; D gene ambiguous. Germline CDR1 reads LGHNT; CDR2 reads FRNRAP. The CDR3 contains 12 residues. V was trimmed by 0 bases and J by 8 bases, leaving 5 bases between them. In DNA, the CDR3 is TGTGCTAGTGGTTTGGTACGGGATGAGCAGTTCTTC. This gives the protein CASGLVRDEQFF.